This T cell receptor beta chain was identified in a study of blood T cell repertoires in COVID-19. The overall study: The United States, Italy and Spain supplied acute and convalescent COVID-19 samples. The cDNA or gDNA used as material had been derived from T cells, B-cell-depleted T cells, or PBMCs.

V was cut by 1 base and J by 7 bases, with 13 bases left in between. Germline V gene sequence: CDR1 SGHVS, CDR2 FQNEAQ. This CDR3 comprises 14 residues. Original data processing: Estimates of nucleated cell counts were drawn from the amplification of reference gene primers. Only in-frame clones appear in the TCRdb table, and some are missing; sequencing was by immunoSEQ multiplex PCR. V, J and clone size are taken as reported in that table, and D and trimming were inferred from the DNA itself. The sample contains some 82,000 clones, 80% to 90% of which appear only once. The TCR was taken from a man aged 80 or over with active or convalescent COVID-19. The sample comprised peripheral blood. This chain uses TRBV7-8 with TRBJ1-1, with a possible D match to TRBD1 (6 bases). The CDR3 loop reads CASSLDSQGYEAFF. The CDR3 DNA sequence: TGTGCCAGCAGCTTAGATTCCCAGGGGTATGAAGCTTTCTTT.